Sequencing of this T cell receptor beta chain was carried out in a study of CD8 T cells in ankylosing spondylitis. Germline V gene data show CDR1 as PRHDT and CDR2 as FYEKMQ (reference sequence). The CDR3 totals 16 residues. Trimming left V 1 base short and J 6 bases short, with 15 bases between. TCRdb re-called the 5' RACE reads with MiXCR, one entry per CDR3 protein. The sample holds 150,000 to 200,000 distinct CDR3 sequences; about 17% are singletons and the top ten take over 7.5%. The receptor's source is a male donor with ankylosing spondylitis or in good health (not recorded which). The genes are TRBV13 and TRBJ2-2; a weak D match, TRBD2 (5 bases). Sample: blood, either unsorted or a sorted T cell fraction (not recorded which). The CDR3 protein is CASSLALATNPGELFF. CDR3 DNA sequence: TGTGCCAGCAGCTTAGCCCTAGCAACAAATCCCGGGGAGCTGTTTTTT.